The T cell receptor (beta chain) described here comes from a study of T cells after yellow fever vaccination. Findings and caveats of the study: Clones that expanded after primary vaccination mostly reappeared after the booster (around 96% CD4, 80% to 90% CD8).

This clonotype was found a few times. The antigen is not known. The germline V gene has CDR1 ENHRY and CDR2 SYGVKD. The ends lost 9 bases at V and 0 bases at J; junction bases unmatched: 8. The CDR3 runs to 15 residues. Researchers made TCR cDNA using 5'RACE template switching, and this step added a universal primer site and UMIs. TCRdb ran MiXCR on the 5' RACE reads and lists one entry per CDR3 protein. Here the sample spans a few hundred thousand distinct CDR3 sequences, approximately 12% being singletons. The V gene is TRBV10-3, the J gene TRBJ2-5; TRBD2 aligns across 9 bases. The origin of this receptor is a man younger than 35 who received the YFV17D yellow fever vaccine. The sequenced sample was CD4+ T cells sorted from PBMCs, obtained 15 days after the yellow fever booster vaccination. The CDR3 nucleotides read TGTGCCATTGGGAGCGGGGGGTGGTACCAAGAGACCCAGTACTTC. It is translated as CAIGSGGWYQETQYF.